Described below is a single T cell receptor beta chain sequence and its context. Used for each TCR library was approximately 3.5 ug of total RNA. UMIs incorporating a 6-nucleotide sample barcode were appended by means of template switching. Amplification used two nested PCRs: roughly 15 cycles, then around 9 cycles, on TCRalpha/TCRbeta cDNA. Reanalyzing the 5' RACE reads, TCRdb keeps one entry per CDR3 protein, without DNA. This table lists a few hundred thousand distinct CDR3 sequences. The length of the CDR3 is 13 residues. Germline V gene lookup returns CDR1 LGHDT and CDR2 YNNKEL (reference sequence). The data stem from a study of monozygotic twins with inflammatory bowel disease.

Sequenced material: blood. This clonotype originated in a human donor with ulcerative colitis or Crohn's disease, or a healthy co-twin of an affected twin (not recorded which). The rearrangement uses TRBV3-1 and TRBJ1-2; checking the TCRdb D call of TRBD1 is not possible without DNA. The CDR3 is CASSQDPGRGYTF.